Here is one T cell receptor beta chain with its context. Germline values: CDR1 SGDLS, CDR2 YYNGEE. CDR3 size: 15 residues. Trimming stripped 0 bases from V and 1 base from J, with 11 bases between. Here immunoSEQ multiplex PCR was the method, and the copy in TCRdb shows in-frame clones only, minus some. The repertoire consists of around 65,000 clones, with about 95% occurring once and the leading ten covering around 0.03%. The sample originates from a study of shared T cell receptors in the human thymus. The chain is built from TRBV9 and TRBJ2-7; tentatively, D is TRBD1 (6 bases). The origin of this receptor is a human donor. Sequencing input: thymocytes. DNA of the CDR3: TGTGCCAGCAGCGTAGCAGGGGCTCCTTCCTACGAGCAGTACTTC. This codes for CASSVAGAPSYEQYF. The full variable domain, its missing parts supplied by reference TRBV9 and TRBJ2-7, is DSGVTQTPKHLITATGQRVTLRCSPRSGDLSVYWYQQSLDQGLQFLIQYYNGEERAKGNILERFSAQQFPDLHSELNLSSLELGDSALYFCASSVAGAPSYEQYFGPGTRLTVT.